This T cell receptor beta chain comes out of a study of vaccination and CD4 T cells after COVID-19. This clonotype was seen a few times. Its antigen is unidentified. With the Oncomine TCR Beta short-read assay, DNA from cultured CD4+ T cells was sequenced. TCRdb redid the calling of the PCR reads with MiXCR, one entry per CDR3 protein. There are roughly 6,000 distinct CDR3 sequences in the sample; around two fifths occur only once, and approximately 37% lies in the top ten. Treatment of the sample: roughly 10-day PBMC culture with coronavirus spike peptide pools or control peptides (ViraFEST assay). From the unexposed donor, CD4+ T cells were collected ahead of the COVID-19 pandemic (2011-2018). Unexposed-donor CD4+ T cells were probed with SARS-CoV-2 S/N and four cold-coronavirus spikes, cells permitting. The CDR3 runs 13 residues. The V end lost 5 bases, the J end lost 5 bases, and 12 bases lay between the germline ends. Germline loops: CDR1 MNHNS, CDR2 SASEGT.

Notes on the study in general: Analysis covered relatively few convalescent patients and lacked any early post-infection timepoints.

The sequenced sample consisted of CD4+ T cells from blood, cultured in vitro. The clonotype originates from a human donor in good health. The chain has TRBV6-1 and TRBJ1-2; weak D call: TRBD1 (6 bases). CDR3 region: CASSLDSQYGYTF. DNA of the CDR3: TGTGCCAGCAGTCTGGACAGCCAGTATGGCTACACCTTC.